The T cell receptor (beta chain) described here comes from a study of T cell repertoires in ileal Crohn's disease. Study-level background: Median disease duration was about eight years; roughly 40% smoked at surgery. About half received postoperative treatment, roughly ten with thiopurines and under 20 anti-TNF.

Clones were read by immunoSEQ multiplex PCR, and TCRdb kept only the in-frame ones, dropping some. The profile shows approximately 11,000 clones, around 80% of them singletons. Study-wide points: Sorted CD8 T cells held more high-frequency clones than CD4. Clonal expansions were more frequent in active smokers than non-smokers at surgery.

In this sample, this clone turned up a few times. No antigen is known for it. V lost 4 bases and J lost 1, with 10 bases in between. This CDR3 contains 14 residues. Per the germline V gene, CDR1 is KGHSY and CDR2 is FQNENV. The rearrangement links TRBV16 to TRBJ1-2, with a possible D match to TRBD1 (5 bases). This receptor was obtained from an adult with Crohn's disease. Sequenced material: ileal tissue. For the CDR3, the DNA is TGTGCCAGCAGCCGACAGACTGATAACTATGGCTACACCTTC. Residues: CASSRQTDNYGYTF.